Below, 26 T cell receptor beta chains from the same sample are listed, as sequenced in a study of identifying expanded T cells in peripheral blood. Assay used: immunoSEQ multiplex PCR; TCRdb lists only in-frame clones, some missing. The table shows approximately 90,000 clones, with 70% to 90% occurring only once. The sequencing input was blood. These receptors were obtained from a person between 18 and 70 years old in good health.

The J gene is TRBJ1-3, the V gene TRBV18, with a weak D call TRBD1 (5 bases). The CDR3 is made up of 16 amino acids. V dropped 5 bases and J dropped 0 bases, with 14 bases sitting between them. Germline assignment: CDR1 KGHSH and CDR2 LQKENI. CDR3 sequence reads: CASSGTRVNSGNTIYF. In DNA, the CDR3 is TGTGCCAGCTCAGGTACCAGGGTAAACTCTGGAAACACCATATATTTT.

The chain uses TRBV10-3 and TRBJ2-2; 11 positions agree with TRBD1. The germline gives CDR1 ENHRY, CDR2 SYGVKD. There are 15 residues in the CDR3. V was clipped by 11 bases and J by 6 bases; unmatched bases: 11. The CDR3 DNA follows: TGTGCCTCCAGATGGGGGGGACAGGGGGCCGGGGAGCTGTTTTTT. Amino acids: CASRWGGQGAGELFF.

V usage is TRBV7-6 and J usage is TRBJ1-1, with a possible D match to TRBD1 (5 bases). The CDR3 is 13 amino acids. Per the germline V gene, CDR1 is SGHVS and CDR2 is FNYEAQ. The CDR3 bases are TGTGCAAGGCGCTTCCGGACGGGGGGGGAAGCTTTCTTT. Amino acid sequence: CARRFRTGGEAFF.

V and J are TRBV5-4 and TRBJ2-1, with D hard to call. V lost 2 bases and J lost 6, with 15 bases in between. The CDR3 extends over 15 amino acids. Germline V gene sequence: CDR1 SGHNT, CDR2 YYREEE (reference sequence). CDR3 loop: CASSFLDTTGNEQFF. Written as DNA, the CDR3 is TGTGCCAGCAGCTTCCTAGACACCACCGGCAATGAGCAGTTCTTC.

The rearrangement links TRBV5-5 to TRBJ2-1, with a weak D call TRBD1 (5 bases). This CDR3 comprises 15 residues. The V end was cut by 6 bases, the J end by 0 bases, with 13 bases between. Germline assignment: CDR1 SGHKS and CDR2 YYEKEE (reference sequence). CDR3 sequence (DNA): TGTGCCAGCATTCAGGGTCGCAGCTCCTACAATGAGCAGTTCTTC. Translating it yields CASIQGRSSYNEQFF.

The rearrangement joins TRBV29-1 to TRBJ2-7; a weak D match, TRBD1 (5 bases). Germline V lookup: CDR1 SQVTM, CDR2 ANQGSEA. V shed 1 base and J shed 0 bases, with 19 bases lying between them. The CDR3 consists of 17 residues. The CDR3 DNA sequence: TGCAGCGTTGAAGTGTCCCTCGGACAAAGCACCTCCTACGAGCAGTACTTC. Translated, it gives CSVEVSLGQSTSYEQYF.

This chain links TRBV5-5 with TRBJ1-6; 8 bases fit TRBD1. Germline values: CDR1 SGHKS, CDR2 YYEKEE (reference sequence). The CDR3 extends over 17 amino acids. V lost 3 bases, J lost 0 bases, and 5 bases stayed unmatched. CDR3 in amino acids: CASSSRTGSSYNSPLHF. CDR3 DNA sequence: TGTGCCAGCAGCTCCCGGACAGGGAGCTCCTATAATTCACCCCTCCACTTT.

This clone was seen just once. The gene calls are TRBV18 and TRBJ2-3, with TRBD1 matching 8 bases. The V and J ends lost 0 bases and 4 bases, in that order; junction bases with no gene match: 3. Per the germline V gene, CDR1 is KGHSH and CDR2 is LQKENI. This CDR3 is 15 amino acids long. CDR3 nucleotide sequence: TGTGCCAGCTCACCACCGCGGACAGGGCCAGATACGCAGTATTTT. Its translation: CASSPPRTGPDTQYF.

The chain has TRBV29-1 and TRBJ1-2; the D is unclear. This CDR3 comprises 13 residues. V was shortened by 1 base and J by 8 bases, with 14 bases between the two germline ends. Germline CDR1 and CDR2: SQVTM and ANQGSEA. The CDR3 reads CSVEVEGLEGYTF. CDR3 in DNA: TGCAGCGTTGAAGTGGAGGGTCTTGAGGGCTACACCTTC.

The chain couples TRBV9 to TRBJ2-1, with D possibly matching TRBD1 (5 bases). Trimming cost V 1 base and J 10 bases, with 15 bases left between them. Germline CDR1 and CDR2: SGDLS and YYNGEE. The CDR3 runs to 14 residues. The CDR3 nucleotides are TGTGCCAGCAGCGTAAGTCCCGGTAAGGGGGAGCAGTTCTTC. Translating gives CASSVSPGKGEQFF.

Only one count was recorded for this clone. The chain uses TRBV7-8 and TRBJ2-5, with D tentatively TRBD2 (5 bases). CDR3 size: 16 residues. Germline CDR1 reads SGHVS; CDR2 reads FQNEAQ. The V end was cut by 5 bases, the J end by 1 base, with 17 bases between. This CDR3 reads CASSPARRRFQETQYF. In nucleotides, the CDR3 is TGTGCCAGCAGCCCCGCGCGGAGGCGATTCCAAGAGACCCAGTACTTC.

The chain uses TRBV11-2 and TRBJ1-1, with 7 positions matching TRBD1. The V gene end was trimmed by 5 bases and the J gene end by 0 bases; junction bases not matched to a gene: 6. CDR3 length: 15 residues. In germline, CDR1 is SGHAT, CDR2 FQNNGV. CDR3 region: CASSPEGQLNTEAFF. DNA of the CDR3: TGTGCCAGCAGCCCGGAGGGACAGTTGAACACTGAAGCTTTCTTT. Together with reference TRBV11-2 and TRBJ1-1, the CDR3 gives the full variable domain: EAGVAQSPRYKIIEKRQSVAFWCNPISGHATLYWYQQILGQGPKLLIQFQNNGVVDDSQLPKDRFSAERLKGVDSTLKIQPAKLEDSAVYLCASSPEGQLNTEAFFGQGTRLTVV.

This clone appeared a few times. The chain is built from TRBV19 and TRBJ1-1; weak D call: TRBD1 (6 bases). The CDR3 consists of 14 residues. V was trimmed by 2 bases and J by 8 bases, leaving 15 bases between them. The germline gives CDR1 LNHDA, CDR2 SQIVND (reference sequence). The CDR3 region has the DNA TGTGCCAGTAGTATACAGGCCAGGGGATCGGAAGCTTTCTTT. Translating it yields CASSIQARGSEAFF.

The chain joins TRBV29-1 to TRBJ1-1, with D perhaps matching TRBD1 (6 bases). The CDR3 is 14 amino acids. Germline V gene data show CDR1 as SQVTM and CDR2 as ANQGSEA. Between the trimmed V and J ends, which lost 4 bases and 0 bases, there was a span of 12 bases. CDR3 bases: TGCAGCGTTGGAGGGGGGGCCTTGAACACTGAAGCTTTCTTT. This codes for CSVGGGALNTEAFF.

The chain joins TRBV7-8 to TRBJ2-2; the match to TRBD1 covers 9 bases. The junction had 4 bases not matched to a gene; V was cut back by 6 bases and J by 2 bases. CDR3 length equals 15 residues. CDR1 is SGHVS and CDR2 is FQNEAQ in the germline V gene. The DNA for the CDR3 is TGTGCCAGCAGTGCACAGGGGGCCAACACCGGGGAGCTGTTTTTT. Its protein product is CASSAQGANTGELFF.

This clone showed up just a few times. The chain couples TRBV7-9 to TRBJ1-6; maybe TRBD1 (5 bases). The CDR3 sequence is 15 residues long. V was cut by 4 bases and J by 10 bases, with 17 bases left in between. Germline CDR1 reads SEHNR; CDR2 reads FQNEAQ (reference sequence). Written as DNA, the CDR3 is TGTGCCAGCAGCTCACCAACAGGCGTTTGGTCACCCCTCCACTTT. Translation: CASSSPTGVWSPLHF.

The V call is TRBV15, the J call TRBJ1-1; D uncertain. The germline V gene has CDR1 LNHNV and CDR2 YYDKDF (reference sequence). V was pared by 5 bases and J by 6 bases, with 13 bases between. CDR3 length: 13 residues. This chain's CDR3 is CATSSLPNAEAFF. For the CDR3, the DNA is TGTGCCACCAGCTCTCTCCCCAATGCTGAAGCTTTCTTT.

This clone was seen a single time. This sequence joins TRBV7-2 and TRBJ1-1; no clear D. The CDR3 runs 15 residues. Germline V gene data show CDR1 as SGHTA and CDR2 as FQGNSA. The V gene lost 1 base and the J gene lost 3 bases, with 12 bases spanning the gap. CDR3 nucleotide sequence: TGTGCCAGCAGCTTAGTTCCGGGGATAGACACTGAAGCTTTCTTT. Translation gives CASSLVPGIDTEAFF.

In its sample, this clone was seen a few times. The chain couples TRBV15 to TRBJ1-1, with 9 nucleotides matching TRBD1. The CDR3 is 14 residues long. The V and J ends lost 3 bases and 4 bases, in that order; junction bases with no gene match: 3. Germline V gene sequence: CDR1 LNHNV, CDR2 YYDKDF (reference sequence). CDR3 sequence: CATSRDRGSTEAFF. For the CDR3, the DNA is TGTGCCACCAGCAGGGACAGGGGTAGCACTGAAGCTTTCTTT.

The table lists this clone with a count of one. Here the CDR3 DNA reads TGTGCCTGGAGTGCTGGGTCCGAATCCTACGAGCAGTACTTC. Its translation is CAWSAGSESYEQYF. The chain recombines TRBV30 with TRBJ2-7, with D unresolved. Trimming removed 1 base from V and 1 base from J, with 11 bases in between. From germline, CDR1 is GTSNPN and CDR2 SVGIG (reference sequence). The CDR3 has 14 amino acids.

This clone was recorded only once. CDR3 sequence: CASSLGQGESPLHF. Here the CDR3 DNA reads TGTGCCAGCAGCTTGGGCCAGGGGGAGTCACCCCTCCACTTT. The chain is built from TRBV5-5 and TRBJ1-6; TRBD1 matches 7 bases. This CDR3 has 14 amino acids. CDR1 and CDR2 from the germline V gene are SGHKS and YYEKEE (reference sequence). The V gene end was trimmed by 0 bases and the J gene end by 10 bases; junction bases not matched to a gene: 4.

V is TRBV4-1 and J is TRBJ1-6; tentatively, D is TRBD1 (5 bases). Germline V gives CDR1 MGHRA, CDR2 YSYEKL. The CDR3 runs 17 residues. Trimming took 2 bases from V and 10 from J, leaving 21 bases between them. The CDR3 loop reads CASSQIIAGQATSPLHF. CDR3 DNA sequence: TGCGCCAGCAGCCAAATTATAGCAGGGCAAGCAACATCACCCCTCCACTTT.

The chain combines TRBV4-2 with TRBJ2-2; no clear D. Germline lookup yields CDR1 LGHNA and CDR2 YNFKEQ. With 0 bases removed from V and 6 bases from J, the gap between germline ends came to 11 bases. The CDR3 consists of 15 residues. The CDR3 is CASSQDPNGAGELFF. Written as DNA, the CDR3 is TGTGCCAGCAGCCAAGATCCTAATGGGGCCGGGGAGCTGTTTTTT.

This clone showed up just once. This chain links TRBV4-1 with TRBJ2-2; D perhaps matches TRBD2 (6 bases). V dropped 4 bases and J dropped 6 bases, with 21 bases sitting between them. Germline loops: CDR1 MGHRA, CDR2 YSYEKL. The CDR3 spans 17 residues. The CDR3 DNA reads TGCGCCAGCAGCCCGTCCTCGGCAGGACTACGGGCCGGGGAGCTGTTTTTT. Its protein is CASSPSSAGLRAGELFF.

This chain uses TRBV7-2 with TRBJ1-1, with 8 bases that match TRBD1. This CDR3 is built from 14 residues. In germline, CDR1 is SGHTA, CDR2 FQGNSA. V dropped 4 bases and J dropped 12; count of bases not matched to a gene: 13. The CDR3, as DNA: TGTGCCAGCAGCTCCCTCCGGGACAGGCCCGCAACTTTCTTT. Translating gives CASSSLRDRPATFF.

The chain employs TRBV6-5 and TRBJ1-2; D possibly corresponds to TRBD1 (5 bases). The CDR3 runs 15 residues. In germline, CDR1 is MNHEY, CDR2 SVGAGI. The ends were cut back, 6 bases at V and 0 bases at J, with 14 bases in the middle. The CDR3 loop reads CASSLDSSSNYGYTF. CDR3 coding DNA: TGTGCCAGCAGCCTTGACAGTTCCTCTAACTATGGCTACACCTTC.